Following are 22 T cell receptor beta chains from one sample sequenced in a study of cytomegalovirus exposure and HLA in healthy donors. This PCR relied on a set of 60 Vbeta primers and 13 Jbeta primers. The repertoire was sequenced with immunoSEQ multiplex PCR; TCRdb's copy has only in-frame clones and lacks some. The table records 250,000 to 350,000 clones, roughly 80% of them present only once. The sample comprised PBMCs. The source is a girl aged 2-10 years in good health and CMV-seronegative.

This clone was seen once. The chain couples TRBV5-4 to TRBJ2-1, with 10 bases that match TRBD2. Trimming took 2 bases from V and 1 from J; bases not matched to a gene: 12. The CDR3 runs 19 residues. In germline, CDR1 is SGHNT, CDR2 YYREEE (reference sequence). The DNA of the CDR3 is TGTGCCAGCAGCTTTCCACTAGCGGGGAAGATACGTTCCTACAATGAGCAGTTCTTC. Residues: CASSFPLAGKIRSYNEQFF.

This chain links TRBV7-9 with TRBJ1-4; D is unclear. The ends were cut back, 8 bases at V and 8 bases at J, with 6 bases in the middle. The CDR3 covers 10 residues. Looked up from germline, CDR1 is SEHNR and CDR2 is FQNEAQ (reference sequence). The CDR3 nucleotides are TGTGCCAGCCTAGGAGAAAAACTGTTTTTT. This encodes CASLGEKLFF.

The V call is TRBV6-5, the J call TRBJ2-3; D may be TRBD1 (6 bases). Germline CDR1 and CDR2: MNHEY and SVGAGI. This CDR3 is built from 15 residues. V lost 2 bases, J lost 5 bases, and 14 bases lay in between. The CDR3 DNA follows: TGTGCCAGCAGTTACGGGGGCCGCGCGGGAGATACGCAGTATTTT. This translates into CASSYGGRAGDTQYF.

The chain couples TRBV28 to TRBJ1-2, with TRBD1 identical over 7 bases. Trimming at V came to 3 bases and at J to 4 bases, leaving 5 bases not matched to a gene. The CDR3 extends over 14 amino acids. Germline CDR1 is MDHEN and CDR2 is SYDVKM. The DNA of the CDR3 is TGTGCCAGCAGTTTCTCGGGACAGCTCTATGGCTACACCTTC. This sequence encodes CASSFSGQLYGYTF.

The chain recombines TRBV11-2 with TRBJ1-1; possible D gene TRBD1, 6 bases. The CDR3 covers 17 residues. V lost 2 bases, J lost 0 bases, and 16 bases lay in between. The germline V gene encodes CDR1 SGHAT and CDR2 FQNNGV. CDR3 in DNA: TGTGCCAGCAGCTTATCGCGTTGGACAGACATGAACACTGAAGCTTTCTTT. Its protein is CASSLSRWTDMNTEAFF.

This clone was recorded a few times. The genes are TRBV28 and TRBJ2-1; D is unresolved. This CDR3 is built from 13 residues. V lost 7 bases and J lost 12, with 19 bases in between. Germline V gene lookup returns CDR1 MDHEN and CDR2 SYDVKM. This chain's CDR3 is CASTMGRSRLQFF. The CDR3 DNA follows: TGTGCCAGCACCATGGGCAGGTCCAGATTGCAGTTCTTC.

Here the CDR3 reads CAISDHRGFELFF. CDR3 coding DNA: TGTGCCATCAGTGACCACAGGGGGTTCGAACTGTTTTTT. The chain has TRBV10-3 and TRBJ1-4, with 8 bases fitting TRBD1. The germline V gene has CDR1 ENHRY and CDR2 SYGVKD. The junction had 6 bases not matched to a gene; V was cut back by 3 bases and J by 12 bases. CDR3 length: 13 residues.

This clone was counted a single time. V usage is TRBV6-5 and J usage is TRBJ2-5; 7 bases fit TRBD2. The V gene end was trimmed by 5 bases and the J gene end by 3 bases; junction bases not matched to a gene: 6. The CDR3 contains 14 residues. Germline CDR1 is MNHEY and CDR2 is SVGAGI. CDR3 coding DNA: TGTGCCAGCAGTCGGGACTATAAAGAAGAGACCCAGTACTTC. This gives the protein CASSRDYKEETQYF.

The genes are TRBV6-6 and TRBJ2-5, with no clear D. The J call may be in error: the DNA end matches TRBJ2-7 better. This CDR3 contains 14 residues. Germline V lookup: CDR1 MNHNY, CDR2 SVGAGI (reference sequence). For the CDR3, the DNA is TGTGCCAGCAGGGCCGGGTTCGTCTCCTACGAGCAGTACTTC. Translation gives CASRAGFVSYEQYF.

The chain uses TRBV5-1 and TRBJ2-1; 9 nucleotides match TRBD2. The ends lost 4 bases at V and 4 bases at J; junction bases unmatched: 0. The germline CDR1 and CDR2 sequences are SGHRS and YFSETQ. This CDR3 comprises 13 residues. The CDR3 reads CASSSGGYNEQFF. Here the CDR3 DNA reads TGCGCCAGCAGCAGCGGGGGGTACAATGAGCAGTTCTTC.

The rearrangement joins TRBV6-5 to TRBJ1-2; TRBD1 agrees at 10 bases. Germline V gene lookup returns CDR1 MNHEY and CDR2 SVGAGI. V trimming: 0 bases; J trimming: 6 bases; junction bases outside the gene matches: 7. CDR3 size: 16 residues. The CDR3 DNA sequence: TGTGCCAGCAGTTACTCAAGGGACAGGGGAGTTGATGGCTACACCTTC. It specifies CASSYSRDRGVDGYTF.

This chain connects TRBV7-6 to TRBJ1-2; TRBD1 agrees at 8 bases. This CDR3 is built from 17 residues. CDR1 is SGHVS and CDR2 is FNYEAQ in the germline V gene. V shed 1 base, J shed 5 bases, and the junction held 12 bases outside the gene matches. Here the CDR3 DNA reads TGTGCCAGCAGCTTAGAGTCACGTTCCAGGGGGCCATATGGCTACACCTTC. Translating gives CASSLESRSRGPYGYTF. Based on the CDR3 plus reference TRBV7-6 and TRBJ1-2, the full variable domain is GAGVSQSPRYKVTKRGQDVALRCDPISGHVSLYWYRQALGQGPEFLTYFNYEAQQDKSGLPNDRFSAERPEGSISTLTIQRTEQRDSAMYRCASSLESRSRGPYGYTFGSGTRLTVV.

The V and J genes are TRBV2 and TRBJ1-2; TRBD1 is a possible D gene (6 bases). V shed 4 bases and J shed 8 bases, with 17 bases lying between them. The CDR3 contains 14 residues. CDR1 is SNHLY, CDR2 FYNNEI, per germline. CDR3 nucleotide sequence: TGTGCCAGCAGTGTCGACAGGACAACGAGGGGCTACACCTTC. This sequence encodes CASSVDRTTRGYTF.

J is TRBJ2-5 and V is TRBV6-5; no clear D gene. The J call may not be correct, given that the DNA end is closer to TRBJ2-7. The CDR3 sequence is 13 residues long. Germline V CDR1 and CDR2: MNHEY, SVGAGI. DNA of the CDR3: TGTGCCAGCAGTTACGGTGATAGCTACGAGCAGTACTTC. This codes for CASSYGDSYEQYF.

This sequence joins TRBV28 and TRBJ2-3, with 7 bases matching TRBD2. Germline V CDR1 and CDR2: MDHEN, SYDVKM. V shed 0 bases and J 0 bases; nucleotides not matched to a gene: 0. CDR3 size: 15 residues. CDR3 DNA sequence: TGTGCCAGCAGTTTATGCGGGGGGAGCACAGATACGCAGTATTTT. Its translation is CASSLCGGSTDTQYF.

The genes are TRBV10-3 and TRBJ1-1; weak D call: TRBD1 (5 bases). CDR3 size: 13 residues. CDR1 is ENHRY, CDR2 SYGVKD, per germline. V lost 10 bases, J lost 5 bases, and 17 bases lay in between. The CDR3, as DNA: TGTGCCAGTAAGGTATCACAGGATACTGAAGCTTTCTTT. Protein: CASKVSQDTEAFF.

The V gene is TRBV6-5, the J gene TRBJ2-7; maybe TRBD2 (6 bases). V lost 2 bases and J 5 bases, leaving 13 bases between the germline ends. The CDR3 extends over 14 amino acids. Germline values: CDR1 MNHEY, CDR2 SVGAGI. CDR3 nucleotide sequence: TGTGCCAGCAGTTACACGAAGGCGGGGAACGAGCAGTACTTC. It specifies CASSYTKAGNEQYF.

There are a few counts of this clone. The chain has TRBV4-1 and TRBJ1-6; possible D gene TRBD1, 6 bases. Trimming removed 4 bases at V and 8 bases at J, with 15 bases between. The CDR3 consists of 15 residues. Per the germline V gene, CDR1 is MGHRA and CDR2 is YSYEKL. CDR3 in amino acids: CASSPHRATDSPLHF. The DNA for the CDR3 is TGCGCCAGCAGCCCCCACAGGGCGACTGATTCACCCCTCCACTTT.

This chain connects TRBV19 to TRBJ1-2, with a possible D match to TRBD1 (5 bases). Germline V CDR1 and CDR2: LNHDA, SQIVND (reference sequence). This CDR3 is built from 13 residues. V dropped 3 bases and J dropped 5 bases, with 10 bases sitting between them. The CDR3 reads CASSMARAYGYTF. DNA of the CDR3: TGTGCCAGTAGTATGGCCAGGGCATATGGCTACACCTTC.

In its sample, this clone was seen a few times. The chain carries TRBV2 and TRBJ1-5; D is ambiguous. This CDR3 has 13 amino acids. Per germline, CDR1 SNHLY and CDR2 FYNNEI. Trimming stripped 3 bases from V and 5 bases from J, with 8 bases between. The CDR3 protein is CASSDRGYQPQHF. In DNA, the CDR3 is TGTGCCAGCAGTGATCGGGGTTATCAGCCCCAGCATTTT.

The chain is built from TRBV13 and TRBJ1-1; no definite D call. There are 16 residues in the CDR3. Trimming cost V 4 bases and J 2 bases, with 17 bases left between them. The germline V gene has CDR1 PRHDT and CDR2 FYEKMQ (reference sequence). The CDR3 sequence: CASSSTGLLVNTEAFF. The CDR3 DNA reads TGTGCCAGCAGCTCGACTGGACTACTAGTAAACACTGAAGCTTTCTTT.

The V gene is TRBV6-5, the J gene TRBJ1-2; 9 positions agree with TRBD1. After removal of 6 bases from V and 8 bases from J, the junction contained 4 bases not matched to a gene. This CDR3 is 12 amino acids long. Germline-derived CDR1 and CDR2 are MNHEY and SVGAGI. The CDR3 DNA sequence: TGTGCCAGCAGCGACAGGGGGAGAGGCTACACCTTC. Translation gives CASSDRGRGYTF.